This note documents a single TCR beta chain sequence. The entry originates in a study of OX40 agonist ivuxolimab in advanced cancers. This CDR3 region has 18 residues. Sequenced by immunoSEQ multiplex PCR; TCRdb stores in-frame clones only, minus some. The sample consists of around 34,000 clones, roughly nine tenths of them appearing once. This chain connects TRBV21-1 to TRBJ2-3; TRBD2 was called by the table and not checked on the DNA. TRBV21-1 corresponds to a pseudogene. Sample: CD4+ or CD8+ T cells sorted from blood, taken in a trial of the OX40 agonist ivuxolimab. The sequence derives from an adult with an advanced solid tumor such as melanoma, head and neck, liver or kidney cancer. CDR3 nucleotides: TGTGCCAGCGGACGGACTAGCGGGGGGATCCCTAGCACAGATACGCAGTATTTT. Protein product: CASGRTSGGIPSTDTQYF.